The 13 T cell receptor beta chains given below trace back to one sample, sequenced in a study of blood T cell repertoires in COVID-19. The method was immunoSEQ multiplex PCR; TCRdb's version includes in-frame clones alone and lacks a portion of them. The sample contains fewer than 250,000 clones, 80% to 90% of which appear only once. The source material was peripheral blood. These receptor sequences come from a woman between 65 and 79 years old with acute or convalescent COVID-19.

The J gene is TRBJ1-5, the V gene TRBV19; D uncertain. The CDR3 contains 15 residues. Trimming took 3 bases from V and 3 from J, leaving 12 bases between them. Per germline, CDR1 LNHDA and CDR2 SQIVND (reference sequence). The CDR3 spells CASSMVWANNQPQHF. CDR3 nucleotides: TGTGCCAGTAGTATGGTTTGGGCCAACAATCAGCCCCAGCATTTT.

This chain connects TRBV29-1 to TRBJ1-2; D gene ambiguous. Germline V gives CDR1 SQVTM, CDR2 ANQGSEA. This CDR3 is 15 amino acids long. With 4 bases removed from V and 8 bases from J, the gap between germline ends came to 23 bases. The CDR3 loop reads CSVALLLTREMGYTF. The CDR3 bases are TGCAGCGTTGCCCTCCTATTGACGAGGGAGATGGGCTACACCTTC.

This chain uses TRBV3-1 (or the pseudogene TRBV3-2) with TRBJ2-7; perhaps TRBD2 as D (5 bases). Trimming shortened V by 1 base and J by 3 bases, and 16 bases separated the two germline ends. Germline V gene data show CDR1 as LGHDT and CDR2 as YNNKEL (reference sequence). The CDR3 is 16 residues long. DNA of the CDR3: TGTGCCAGCAGCCAAGGCCCGGGATCTACGGTCTACGAGCAGTACTTC. Its translation is CASSQGPGSTVYEQYF.

The chain employs TRBV11-2 and TRBJ1-2; D possibly corresponds to TRBD1 (6 bases). Per germline, CDR1 SGHAT and CDR2 FQNNGV. V dropped 5 bases and J dropped 5 bases, with 15 bases sitting between them. The CDR3 covers 14 residues. CDR3 loop: CASSLYNTGYGYTF. DNA of the CDR3: TGTGCCAGCAGCCTATACAACACAGGGTATGGCTACACCTTC. The full variable domain, with the rest looked up from reference TRBV11-2 and TRBJ1-2, is EAGVAQSPRYKIIEKRQSVAFWCNPISGHATLYWYQQILGQGPKLLIQFQNNGVVDDSQLPKDRFSAERLKGVDSTLKIQPAKLEDSAVYLCASSLYNTGYGYTFGSGTRLTVV.

The V call is TRBV6-2 or TRBV6-3, the J call TRBJ2-3; D may be TRBD2 (6 bases). V gave up 6 bases and J gave up 4 bases, with 11 bases separating them. The CDR3 contains 13 residues. Germline V gene sequence: CDR1 MNHEY, CDR2 SVGEGT. The CDR3 region is CASSPSGADTQYF. For the CDR3, the DNA is TGTGCCAGCAGCCCCTCGGGGGCAGATACGCAGTATTTT.

The V gene is TRBV2, the J gene TRBJ1-2; 9 nucleotides match TRBD1. Germline CDR1 reads SNHLY; CDR2 reads FYNNEI. V was pared by 7 bases and J by 7 bases, with 7 bases of the junction left unmatched. This CDR3 has 13 residues. CDR3 nucleotide sequence: TGTGCCAGCACCGGACAGGGGTTATCTGGCTACACCTTC. Amino acid sequence: CASTGQGLSGYTF.

The CDR3 DNA reads TGTGCCAGCAGTGAAGGGGGGAGTAATGAAAAACTGTTTTTT. This translates into CASSEGGSNEKLFF. V and J are TRBV25-1 and TRBJ1-4, with D perhaps matching TRBD1 (5 bases). CDR1 is MGHDK, CDR2 SYGVNS, per germline. The V end was cut by 2 bases, the J end by 4 bases, with 8 bases between. The CDR3 consists of 14 residues. Combining the CDR3 with reference TRBV25-1 and TRBJ1-4 gives the whole variable domain EADIYQTPRYLVIGTGKKITLECSQTMGHDKMYWYQQDPGMELHLIHYSYGVNSTEKGDLSSESTVSRIRTEHFPLTLESARPSHTSQYLCASSEGGSNEKLFFGSGTQLSVL.

About this clone: One junction end disagrees with the germline gene, perhaps due to a read error. This chain joins TRBV19 and TRBJ1-5; no clear D gene. CDR1 is LNHDA and CDR2 is SQIVND in the germline V gene (reference sequence). The CDR3 is 13 residues long. For the CDR3, the DNA is TGTGCCAGTAGTCCAGGAAGCAATCGGCCCCAGCATTTT. Translated, it gives CASSPGSNRPQHF.

The chain is built from TRBV5-6 and TRBJ2-7; tentative D call: TRBD2 (7 bases). CDR1 is SGHDT and CDR2 is YYEEEE in the germline V gene. This CDR3 spans 14 amino acids. CDR3 amino acids: CAIFGGPIDYEQYF. In DNA, the CDR3 is TGTGCTATCTTCGGGGGGCCCATCGACTACGAGCAGTACTTC.

The V gene is TRBV7-2, the J gene TRBJ2-7; TRBD1 matches at 8 bases. V lost 4 bases to trimming and J lost 6 bases; unmatched junction nucleotides: 11. The CDR3 extends over 15 amino acids. CDR1 and CDR2 from the germline V gene are SGHTA and FQGNSA. CDR3 in amino acids: CASSSRDRRLGEQYF. CDR3 DNA: TGTGCCAGCAGCTCCAGGGACAGGCGGCTTGGCGAGCAGTACTTC. Full variable domain (remainder filled in from reference TRBV7-2 and TRBJ2-7): GAGVSQSPSNKVTEKGKDVELRCDPISGHTALYWYRQSLGQGLEFLIYFQGNSAPDKSGLPSDRFSAERTGGSVSTLTIQRTQQEDSAVYLCASSSRDRRLGEQYFGPGTRLTVT.

This clone was detected only a few times. This sequence joins TRBV19 and TRBJ1-3, with 9 bases fitting TRBD1. The V gene's germline CDR1 is LNHDA and CDR2 SQIVND (reference sequence). The V and J ends lost 6 bases and 2 bases, in that order; junction bases with no gene match: 5. The length of the CDR3 is 15 residues. The CDR3 sequence is CASRLTGGTGNTIYF. DNA of the CDR3: TGTGCCAGTAGACTGACAGGGGGGACTGGAAACACCATATATTTT. The whole variable domain, remainder taken from reference TRBV19 and TRBJ1-3, is DGGITQSPKYLFRKEGQNVTLSCEQNLNHDAMYWYRQDPGQGLRLIYYSQIVNDFQKGDIAEGYSVSREKKESFPLTVTSAQKNPTAFYLCASRLTGGTGNTIYFGEGSWLTVV.

This chain links TRBV29-1 with TRBJ1-1; D possibly corresponds to TRBD1 (5 bases). The germline CDR1 and CDR2 sequences are SQVTM and ANQGSEA. Between the trimmed V and J ends, which lost 6 bases and 0 bases, there was a span of 11 bases. The CDR3 is 13 amino acids. CDR3 residues: CSVKQVLNTEAFF. The DNA of the CDR3 is TGCAGCGTGAAACAGGTACTGAACACTGAAGCTTTCTTT.

The chain has TRBV6-4 and TRBJ1-1; D is unresolved. V dropped 4 bases and J dropped 8 bases, with 5 bases sitting between them. This CDR3 is built from 10 residues. Germline V lookup: CDR1 MRHNA, CDR2 SNTAGT. The CDR3 sequence is CASSAREAFF. In DNA, the CDR3 is TGTGCCAGCAGTGCCAGGGAAGCTTTCTTT.